Included here is one TCR beta chain sequence, with context. Its antigen has not been determined. No base quality values were provided; no much bigger clone lies one nucleotide off. In Seattle, one collaborating source enrolled patients while the infection was active and tracked those patients longitudinally over the course of disease. Whole blood was collected in K2EDTA tubes by collaborating institutions according to the institutions' own protocols. For TCRbeta analysis, collaborator samples were shipped as frozen whole blood, as isolated PBMCs, or as DNA extracted from either sample type. TCRbeta CDR3 regions were amplified from genomic DNA using the immunoSEQ Assay, a bias-controlled multiplex PCR. Per the original workflow: Nucleated cell counts per sample were estimated from amplification of reference gene primers within the assay. To quantify the absolute abundance of each unique TCRbeta CDR3 rearrangement, sequence reads were collapsed and filtered. For each sample, productive Simpson clonality was calculated as the square root of Simpson's diversity index across productive rearrangements. Not all clones reach the TCRdb copy of this immuneACCESS table, which keeps in-frame sequences only. Checked studies attribute under half of the gap to unresolved V genes and leave the rest unexplained. The DNA was the basis for D and trimming; V, J and clone size are from that table. In all, the sample holds 300,000 to 350,000 clones, and over 80% of those were seen once. Approximately 9.9% of the sample is held by the ten biggest clonotypes.

This sample stems from a study of blood T cell repertoires in COVID-19 (dated by TCRdb to 2020 to 2022). Broadly, across the study: Collaborator samples came from the United States, Italy and Spain and covered acute and convalescent phases of COVID-19. Nearly every sample came with metadata listing a de-identified subject ID, COVID-19 status, age in years and sex. The prospective study material was composed of cDNA or gDNA derived from T cells, B-cell-depleted T cells, or PBMCs. The repertoires were released in a freely available public database intended as a resource for research on the immune response to SARS-CoV-2. Samples were obtained from the ongoing ImmuneRACE study (first 160 participants) and from about 1,300 subjects provided by 6 global collaborators. Deeply sampled blood TCRbeta repertoires from subjects exposed to, actively infected with, or recovered from COVID-19 were included in the dataset. Where available, HLA class I and class II types were obtained from metadata supplied by the sample provider rather than from assay-based typing. The investigation overall reported the following: The amount of clinical and demographic metadata varied by source and participant and was provided uncurated.

CDR1 and CDR2 (LNHDA, SQIVND) derive from the germline V gene (reference sequence). The CDR3 has 15 amino acids, counting the end cysteine and phenylalanine. The entry retains the CDR3 DNA only, 45 bases that are in frame from base 1. V and J lose 6 bases and 0 bases, and a span of 14 bases separates them. The sequence derives from a man aged 25-40 years with COVID-19, enrolled during active disease. This chain joins TRBV19 to TRBJ1-1, with an unclear D gene assignment. Source material: peripheral blood. Read as DNA, the sequence is TGTGCCAGTAGACAAGACGGAGCAATGAACACTGAAGCTTTCTTT. Its translation reads: CASRQDGAMNTEAFF. The reference TRBV19 and TRBJ1-1 proteins fill in what lies around the CDR3, so the full variable domain reads DGGITQSPKYLFRKEGQNVTLSCEQNLNHDAMYWYRQDPGQGLRLIYYSQIVNDFQKGDIAEGYSVSREKKESFPLTVTSAQKNPTAFYLCASRQDGAMNTEAFFGQGTRLTVV.